This TCR beta chain was sequenced during a study of early T cells in non-severe SARS-CoV-2 infection. Study-level information: RNA in bulk from unsorted whole blood was sequenced, and chains were unpaired.

Individual cDNA molecules carried attached unique molecular identifiers. TCRdb ran MiXCR on the 5' RACE reads and lists one entry per CDR3 protein. The repertoire consists of 65,000 to 85,000 distinct CDR3 sequences, with over 10% occurring once and the leading ten covering approximately 4.7%. Many counts were recorded for this clonotype. The ends were cut back, 8 bases at V and 2 bases at J, with 12 bases in the middle. The CDR3 extends over 14 amino acids. The chain uses TRBV12-3 or TRBV12-4 and TRBJ2-2; no clear D. The specimen was whole blood. The receptor was isolated from an adult who was a healthcare worker with PCR-confirmed SARS-CoV-2 infection or an uninfected control (not recorded which). CDR3 in DNA: TGTGCCAGCCGGCCTACCTCTAACACCGGGGAGCTGTTTTTT. This sequence encodes CASRPTSNTGELFF.